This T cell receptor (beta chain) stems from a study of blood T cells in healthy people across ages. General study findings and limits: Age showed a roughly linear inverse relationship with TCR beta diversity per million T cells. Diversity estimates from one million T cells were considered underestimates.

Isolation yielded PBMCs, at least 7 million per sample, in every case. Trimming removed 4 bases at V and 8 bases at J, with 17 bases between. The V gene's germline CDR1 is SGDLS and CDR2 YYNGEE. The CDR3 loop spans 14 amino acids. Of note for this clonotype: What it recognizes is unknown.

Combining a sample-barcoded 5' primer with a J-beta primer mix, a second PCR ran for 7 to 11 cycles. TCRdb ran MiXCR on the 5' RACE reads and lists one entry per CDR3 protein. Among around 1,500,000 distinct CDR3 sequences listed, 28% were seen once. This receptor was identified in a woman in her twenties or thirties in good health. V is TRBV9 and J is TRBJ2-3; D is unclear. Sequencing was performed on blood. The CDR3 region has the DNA TGTGCCAGCAGCCCTCCCAGAACGCCCCTTACGCAGTATTTT. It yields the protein CASSPPRTPLTQYF.